This section outlines one TCR beta chain sequence together with its context. Its recognized antigen is unknown. Base qualities are not recorded, but no much larger clone differs from it by a single base. V trim: 5 bases; J trim: 1 base; unmatched bases: 7. The CDR3, cysteine through phenylalanine, is 15 amino acids long. The entry retains the CDR3 DNA only, 45 bases that are in frame from base 1. Per the germline V gene (reference sequence), SEHNR is the CDR1 and FQNEAQ is the CDR2. Genomic DNA was isolated from the sorted cells so that the TCRbeta CDR3 region could be sequenced. The immunoSEQ Assay was used to sequence the TCRbeta CDR3 regions. TCRdb stores this immuneACCESS table with in-frame sequences only. Part of the clones is absent; in the studies checked, under half of the shortfall reflects unresolved V genes, and no reason is known for the rest. This sample gives 100,000 to 110,000 clones in total; roughly 90% of them show up just once. The top ten constitute around 0.16% of the sample.

This sample is part of a study of OX40 agonist ivuxolimab in advanced cancers. As for the study more broadly: Ivuxolimab, which targeted the costimulatory receptor OX40 (CD134), was an agonistic, fully human IgG2 monoclonal antibody. Intravenous ivuxolimab was administered to patients every 2 weeks at six dose levels: 0.01, 0.1, 0.3, 1.5, 3 and 10 mg/kg. The paper covers the monotherapy dose-escalation part of the phase I ivuxolimab trial, which included N = 52 patients. Of the approximately 53 patients in dose escalation, about 20 had hepatocellular carcinoma, some 15 had melanoma, 9 had renal cell carcinoma and 9 had head and neck cancer. In the dose-escalation cohort, 82.7% of patients were male, and the mean age was about 55 years, with a range of 23 to 79. Peripheral TCRbeta sequencing was intended to test whether TCR sequence diversity was altered and clonal T-cell expansion was caused by ivuxolimab. Patients were allowed to have had prior anti-PD-1, anti-PD-L1 or anti-CTLA-4 therapy, and 40% of the dose-escalation patients had been treated with checkpoint inhibitors. Partial responses occurred in three dose-escalation patients: two with cutaneous melanoma and one with hepatocellular carcinoma.

The study at large found these results: The antigen specificity of the peripheral T cells that underwent clonal expansion was not determined. Low levels of normalized T-cell clonal expansion were also shown by some nonresponding patients. In the 0.1-3.0 mg/kg groups, partial responders had among the lowest normalized peripheral clonal expansion, particularly in CD8+ T cells. At doses of 0.1 to 3.0 mg/kg, clonal expansion of both CD4+ and CD8+ blood T cells was observed from baseline to week 6. After ivuxolimab, expanded clones were on average more numerous among CD8+ T cells than among CD4+ T cells.

The trial excluded patients who had a history of autoimmune disease or who were on systemic immunosuppression. Peripheral blood for TCR sequencing was collected from all dose cohorts at baseline, on cycle 4 day 1, and on cycle 7 day 1. Samples came from an open-label, multicenter, first-in-human phase I dose-escalation trial of ivuxolimab. Adults with locally advanced or metastatic melanoma, renal cell, hepatocellular, or head and neck squamous cell carcinoma were enrolled in the trial. Before TCR sequencing, CD4+ T cells and CD8+ T cells were sorted from peripheral blood as separate populations. This specimen was CD4+ or CD8+ T cells sorted from blood, taken in a trial of the OX40 agonist ivuxolimab. Recombination connected TRBV7-9 to TRBJ2-5, and TRBD1 aligns with 7 junction nucleotides. The source is an adult with an advanced solid tumor such as melanoma, head and neck, liver or kidney cancer. The CDR3 protein: CASSPDRLSQETQYF. The DNA is TGTGCCAGCAGCCCGGACAGGTTGTCCCAAGAGACCCAGTACTTC.